This T cell receptor (beta chain) was identified in a study of glioma-infiltrating T cells. TCR alpha and beta CDR3 regions were amplified from RNA using iRepertoire nested multiplex PCR. TCRdb reanalysed the multiplex PCR reads using MiXCR and keeps one entry per CDR3 protein. The data show more than 350,000 distinct CDR3 sequences, less than 50% seen once. Per the germline V gene, CDR1 is MNHEY and CDR2 is SMNVEV (reference sequence). This CDR3 has 16 amino acids. Trimming removed 2 bases from V and 2 bases from J; junction bases left unmatched: 9. This clonotype was counted many times. The chain recombines TRBV27 with TRBJ2-7, with 7 bases lining up with TRBD2. Sequencing used glioma tissue, nonneoplastic brain tissue, or PBMCs (not recorded which). The receptor was isolated from a human donor with low-grade glioma or glioblastoma, undergoing nonglioma brain surgery, or in good health (not recorded which). The CDR3 protein is CASSLQAGPAAYEQYF. DNA for the CDR3: TGTGCCAGCAGTTTACAAGCGGGACCTGCCGCCTACGAGCAGTACTTC.